One and the same sample provided the 4 T cell receptor beta chains below, sequenced in a study of identical twins. TCRdb ran MiXCR on the 5' RACE reads and lists one entry per CDR3 protein. The top ten clones hold around 4.4% of a sample with 600,000 to 700,000 distinct CDR3 sequences, about 20% of them seen once. The data were also submitted as part of a second study, on T cells expressing NK-cell markers.

The sample consisted of PBMCs. These receptors came from a young woman in good health.

The chain carries TRBV20-1 and TRBJ2-1; TRBD1 might be the D (6 bases). This CDR3 contains 16 residues. Germline CDR1 and CDR2: DFQATT and SNEGSKA (reference sequence). V was clipped by 0 bases and J by 3 bases, with 15 bases between them. CDR3 amino acids: CSARDFMDSRYNEQFF. CDR3 coding DNA: TGCAGTGCTAGAGATTTCATGGACAGTCGCTACAATGAGCAGTTCTTC.

This clonotype has a count of ten or more. The genes are TRBV12-3 or TRBV12-4 and TRBJ1-1, with 8 bases identical to TRBD1. CDR3 length: 15 amino acids. V shed 6 bases, J shed 0 bases, and the junction held 6 bases outside the gene matches. This CDR3 reads CASSSQGALNTEAFF. Written as DNA, the CDR3 is TGTGCCAGCAGCTCTCAGGGGGCATTGAACACTGAAGCTTTCTTT.

The rearrangement joins TRBV15 to TRBJ2-7; possible D gene TRBD2, 6 bases. The CDR3 is 13 amino acids. V was cut by 8 bases and J by 3 bases, with 14 bases left in between. Germline lookup yields CDR1 LNHNV and CDR2 YYDKDF (reference sequence). In DNA form, the CDR3 reads TGTGCCACCTCATACGGGGGTAGCTACGAGCAGTACTTC. This encodes CATSYGGSYEQYF.

V usage is TRBV5-5 and J usage is TRBJ1-1, with D unresolved. Germline V lookup: CDR1 SGHKS, CDR2 YYEKEE (reference sequence). V lost 3 bases, J lost 7 bases, and 19 bases lay in between. The CDR3 has 15 amino acids. CDR3 DNA sequence: TGTGCCAGCAGCTCGGCCGTCTCAGAAACACTTGAAGCTTTCTTT. It translates to CASSSAVSETLEAFF.